This T cell receptor beta chain is from a study of blood T cell repertoires in COVID-19. At the level of the study: T cells, B-cell-depleted T cells, or PBMCs provided the cDNA or gDNA that served as material.

Per the germline V gene, CDR1 is LNHDA and CDR2 is SQIVND (reference sequence). Trimming cost V 5 bases and J 6 bases, with 11 bases left between them. This CDR3 has 13 amino acids. Methods used by the authors: Estimation of nucleated cell counts relied on the amplification of reference gene primers. Assay used: immunoSEQ multiplex PCR; TCRdb lists only in-frame clones, some missing. The DNA was the basis for D and trimming; V, J and clone size are from that table. This repertoire shows approximately 100,000 clones, more than 80% found once; its top ten account for approximately 3.4%. The sequence was collected from a woman aged 60-75 years with acute or convalescent COVID-19. The rearrangement joins TRBV19 to TRBJ1-5; no definite D call. Sequencing used peripheral blood. CDR3 residues: CASSFGEGQPQHF. In DNA form, the CDR3 reads TGTGCCAGTAGTTTCGGGGAAGGTCAGCCCCAGCATTTT. The variable domain in full, with the rest retrieved from reference TRBV19 and TRBJ1-5, is DGGITQSPKYLFRKEGQNVTLSCEQNLNHDAMYWYRQDPGQGLRLIYYSQIVNDFQKGDIAEGYSVSREKKESFPLTVTSAQKNPTAFYLCASSFGEGQPQHFGDGTRLSIL.